The 20 T cell receptor beta chains below were found in one sample sequenced in a study of cytomegalovirus exposure and HLA in healthy donors. PCR primers comprised 60 Vbeta and 13 Jbeta primers. Measured with immunoSEQ multiplex PCR; TCRdb has only the in-frame clones, and not every one. The data contain some 180,000 clones, about 85% of them singletons. The specimen was PBMCs. The receptors stem from a man aged 25-40 years in good health and CMV-seropositive.

This clone was seen a single time. The chain employs TRBV11-3 and TRBJ2-1; TRBD2 is a possible D gene (5 bases). V lost 5 bases to trimming and J lost 3 bases, with 20 bases between them. From germline, CDR1 is SGHNT and CDR2 YENEEA. This CDR3 has 17 amino acids. Here the CDR3 DNA reads TGTGCCAGCAGCCCCCAGTACGGACTGACGAACTACAATGAGCAGTTCTTC. Protein sequence: CASSPQYGLTNYNEQFF.

The chain recombines TRBV11-2 with TRBJ1-3; 9 nucleotides line up with TRBD1. Per germline, CDR1 SGHAT and CDR2 FQNNGV. Germline trimming cut 3 bases from V and 2 bases from J; bases unmatched to any gene: 14. The CDR3 is 19 residues long. The CDR3 reads CASSFWGPGQGSTGNTIYF. The CDR3 nucleotides read TGTGCCAGCAGCTTTTGGGGTCCGGGACAGGGATCTACTGGAAACACCATATATTTT. The variable domain in full, completed from reference TRBV11-2 and TRBJ1-3, reads EAGVAQSPRYKIIEKRQSVAFWCNPISGHATLYWYQQILGQGPKLLIQFQNNGVVDDSQLPKDRFSAERLKGVDSTLKIQPAKLEDSAVYLCASSFWGPGQGSTGNTIYFGEGSWLTVV.

In its sample, this clone was seen once. The chain carries TRBV30 and TRBJ1-3; maybe TRBD1 (6 bases). CDR3 length: 15 residues. V gave up 4 bases and J gave up 0 bases, with 13 bases separating them. Germline V gene lookup returns CDR1 GTSNPN and CDR2 SVGIG (reference sequence). CDR3 protein: CAWTADRSSGNTIYF. The CDR3 DNA sequence: TGTGCCTGGACCGCGGACAGAAGCTCTGGAAACACCATATATTTT.

On this clone: A read error may account for a junction end that differs from germline. The chain couples TRBV7-9 to TRBJ1-1; D is ambiguous. Germline V lookup: CDR1 SEHNR, CDR2 FQNEAQ (reference sequence). CDR3 length: 13 residues. The DNA of the CDR3 is TGTTCCAGCAGCTTTTCAGTGAACACTGAAGCTTTCTTT. Protein sequence: CSSSFSVNTEAFF.

Remarks on this clone: An end of the junction differs from the germline gene, which may be a read error. The chain has TRBV7-9 and TRBJ2-7; D possibly corresponds to TRBD1 (5 bases). Germline CDR1 is SEHNR and CDR2 is FQNEAQ (reference sequence). The CDR3 contains 17 residues. CDR3 sequence reads: CSSSSITGVRAAYEQYF. CDR3 coding DNA: TGTTCCAGCAGCTCAATTACAGGAGTCCGGGCCGCCTACGAGCAGTACTTC.

The rearrangement uses TRBV7-3 and TRBJ2-1; 9 bases are shared with TRBD2. The V and J ends lost 5 bases and 4 bases, in that order; junction bases with no gene match: 12. The CDR3 has 17 amino acids. CDR1 and CDR2 from the germline V gene are SGHTA and FQGTGA. As DNA, the CDR3 is TGTGCCAGCAGCAAATTACCCGGGACTAGCCTTTACAATGAGCAGTTCTTC. Amino acid sequence: CASSKLPGTSLYNEQFF.

This chain links TRBV9 with TRBJ2-1; D may be TRBD2 (6 bases). Per the germline V gene, CDR1 is SGDLS and CDR2 is YYNGEE. This CDR3 comprises 15 residues. The V end was cut by 8 bases, the J end by 6 bases, with 21 bases between. CDR3 protein: CARVGWGERANEQFF. DNA of the CDR3: TGTGCCAGAGTAGGTTGGGGGGAGAGGGCCAATGAGCAGTTCTTC.

The V and J genes are TRBV5-6 and TRBJ2-1; D is uncertain. Germline CDR1 reads SGHDT; CDR2 reads YYEEEE. CDR3 length: 15 residues. The V end was cut by 7 bases, the J end by 1 base, with 15 bases between. CDR3 loop: CASALTLKSYNEQFF. The DNA of the CDR3 is TGTGCCAGCGCTCTAACTCTAAAGTCCTACAATGAGCAGTTCTTC.

The gene calls are TRBV5-1 and TRBJ2-3; 13 bases map to TRBD2. The trim removed 4 bases at V and 2 bases at J, leaving 10 bases unmatched. Germline loops: CDR1 SGHRS, CDR2 YFSETQ. This CDR3 region has 18 residues. The CDR3 DNA reads TGCGCCAGCAGCCAAGGACTAGCGGGGGCCCTCTACACAGATACGCAGTATTTT. It is translated as CASSQGLAGALYTDTQYF.

CDR3 in amino acids: CASTLAGADEQYV. For the CDR3, the DNA is TGTGCCAGCACGCTTGCGGGAGCAGACGAGCAGTACGTC. The V call is TRBV11-2, the J call TRBJ2-7; 7 nucleotides line up with TRBD2. The length of the CDR3 is 13 residues. The V segment lost 7 bases and the J segment 5 bases; nucleotides outside the gene matches: 8. Germline CDR1 SGHAT, CDR2 FQNNGV.

The chain recombines TRBV27 with TRBJ2-7; 7 positions match TRBD2. In germline, CDR1 is MNHEY, CDR2 SMNVEV (reference sequence). The CDR3 consists of 16 residues. Trimming cost V 7 bases and J 2 bases; bases outside gene matches: 14. CDR3 nucleotides: TGTGCCAGCAACCTACCGTGGGGGGGGTTTACCTACGAGCAGTACGTC. Its protein product is CASNLPWGGFTYEQYV.

This clone was recorded once. This CDR3 is CAWSVKTGAQGNEKLFF. In DNA form, the CDR3 reads TGTGCCTGGAGTGTCAAAACAGGGGCCCAGGGGAATGAAAAACTGTTTTTT. V and J are TRBV30 and TRBJ1-4; 7 bases fit TRBD1. Germline V CDR1 and CDR2: GTSNPN, SVGIG (reference sequence). This CDR3 is built from 17 residues. The trim removed 0 bases at V and 5 bases at J, leaving 12 bases unmatched.

The rearrangement uses TRBV2 and TRBJ1-1, with D possibly matching TRBD1 (5 bases). With 1 base removed from V and 6 bases from J, the gap between germline ends came to 9 bases. Germline CDR1 SNHLY, CDR2 FYNNEI. The CDR3 runs to 13 residues. The CDR3 spells CASSEDLTAEAFF. The DNA of the CDR3 is TGTGCCAGCAGTGAAGATCTGACAGCTGAAGCTTTCTTT. Together with reference TRBV2 and TRBJ1-1, the CDR3 gives the full variable domain: EPEVTQTPSHQVTQMGQEVILRCVPISNHLYFYWYRQILGQKVEFLVSFYNNEISEKSEIFDDQFSVERPDGSNFTLKIRSTKLEDSAMYFCASSEDLTAEAFFGQGTRLTVV.

This sequence joins TRBV6-5 and TRBJ2-3, with unresolved D. V dropped 8 bases and J dropped 4 bases, with 7 bases sitting between them. The germline gives CDR1 MNHEY, CDR2 SVGAGI. This CDR3 is 11 amino acids long. The CDR3 region has the DNA TGTGCCAGCGCACGAGCAGATACGCAGTATTTT. Translating it yields CASARADTQYF.

The V gene is TRBV11-2, the J gene TRBJ1-1; D may be TRBD1 (6 bases). This CDR3 has 13 amino acids. Germline CDR1 reads SGHAT; CDR2 reads FQNNGV. Trimming pared 1 base from V and 4 bases from J, leaving 7 bases between. Written as DNA, the CDR3 is TGTGCCAGCAGCTTAGTCAGGGGCACTGAAGCTTTCTTT. Amino acid sequence: CASSLVRGTEAFF.

The chain joins TRBV9 to TRBJ2-1, with D maybe TRBD1 (5 bases). V lost 0 bases and J lost 10, with 17 bases in between. Germline V gene sequence: CDR1 SGDLS, CDR2 YYNGEE. The CDR3 has 15 amino acids. The chain's CDR3 is CASSVVAGSMAEQFF. CDR3 DNA: TGTGCCAGCAGCGTAGTGGCAGGGTCGATGGCAGAGCAGTTCTTC. The full variable domain, completed using reference TRBV9 and TRBJ2-1, is DSGVTQTPKHLITATGQRVTLRCSPRSGDLSVYWYQQSLDQGLQFLIQYYNGEERAKGNILERFSAQQFPDLHSELNLSSLELGDSALYFCASSVVAGSMAEQFFGPGTRLTVL.

The chain couples TRBV6-6 to TRBJ2-7, with D possibly matching TRBD2 (5 bases). V was pared by 6 bases and J by 9 bases, with 24 bases between. CDR1 is MNHNY, CDR2 SVGAGI, per germline (reference sequence). The CDR3 has 15 amino acids. Here the CDR3 DNA reads TGTGCCAGCAGCGAGTCGGGAAGCCTGGCAGGCTGGCAGTACTTC. Residues: CASSESGSLAGWQYF.

The chain joins TRBV27 to TRBJ1-5; 9 positions agree with TRBD1. CDR1 is MNHEY and CDR2 is SMNVEV in the germline V gene (reference sequence). V was pared by 6 bases and J by 5 bases, with 8 bases of the junction left unmatched. The CDR3 is 15 amino acids. CDR3 sequence: CASRPGQGLHQPQHF. The CDR3, as DNA: TGTGCCAGCAGACCGGGACAGGGCCTCCATCAGCCCCAGCATTTT.

The rearrangement uses TRBV28 and TRBJ1-2; D is perhaps TRBD1 (6 bases). Between the trimmed V and J ends, which lost 6 bases and 6 bases, there was a span of 17 bases. Germline V gene data show CDR1 as MDHEN and CDR2 as SYDVKM. The CDR3 totals 14 residues. The CDR3 loop reads CASRSTQGIDGYTF. As DNA, the CDR3 is TGTGCCAGCAGATCTACTCAGGGGATAGATGGCTACACCTTC.

The V gene is TRBV7-8, the J gene TRBJ2-3, with D possibly being TRBD1 (6 bases). The CDR3 is made up of 15 amino acids. V lost 2 bases and J lost 6, with 15 bases in between. Germline V lookup: CDR1 SGHVS, CDR2 FQNEAQ. CDR3 region: CASSLFRGGTDTQYF. CDR3 nucleotides: TGTGCCAGCAGCTTATTCCGAGGGGGTACGGATACGCAGTATTTT.